The 19 T cell receptor beta chains in this list originate from one sample, sequenced in a study of T cell repertoires in cytomegalovirus infection. Via MiXCR, TCRdb re-called the reads, giving one row per CDR3 protein. The sample yields around 260,000 distinct CDR3 sequences, around 9% seen once. The sample was PBMCs. Receptors originate from a human donor in good health (CMV status not recorded). Some clones in this sample may be carry-over from other donors' samples.

This clonotype was detected many times. The chain has TRBV7-2 and TRBJ1-1; no reliable D call. Germline V CDR1 and CDR2: SGHTA, FQGNSA. This CDR3 spans 14 amino acids. The V gene lost 5 bases and the J gene lost 7 bases, with 17 bases spanning the gap. This chain's CDR3 is CASSKDGGPVEAFF. CDR3 in DNA: TGTGCCAGCAGCAAAGACGGTGGGCCGGTTGAAGCTTTCTTT.

Many counts were recorded for this clonotype. This chain links TRBV11-2 with TRBJ1-2; possible D gene TRBD1, 5 bases. This CDR3 has 13 residues. CDR1 is SGHAT, CDR2 FQNNGV, per germline. The V end lost 8 bases, the J end lost 5 bases, and 15 bases lay between the germline ends. CDR3 nucleotides: TGTGCCAGCGGGTGGGGGACGATATATGGCTACACCTTC. The encoded protein is CASGWGTIYGYTF.

In this sample, this clonotype turned up many times. This chain joins TRBV7-2 and TRBJ2-1; 7 nucleotides agree with TRBD1. This CDR3 has 11 amino acids. Germline values: CDR1 SGHTA, CDR2 FQGNSA. V shed 5 bases, J shed 10 bases, and the junction held 2 bases outside the gene matches. The DNA for the CDR3 is TGTGCCAGCAGCCGGGACAGCGAGCAGTTCTTC. It specifies CASSRDSEQFF.

DNA of the CDR3: TGTGCCAGCAGTTTTCGAACAGCCTTCAACGAGCAGTACTTC. This gives the protein CASSFRTAFNEQYF. This chain connects TRBV28 to TRBJ2-7; D is unresolved. This CDR3 has 14 amino acids. Germline values: CDR1 MDHEN, CDR2 SYDVKM. The V gene lost 3 bases and the J gene lost 5 bases, with 14 bases spanning the gap.

The genes are TRBV6-5 and TRBJ1-1, with 9 bases matching TRBD1. The CDR3 loop spans 14 amino acids. V dropped 6 bases and J dropped 5; count of bases not matched to a gene: 7. Germline lookup yields CDR1 MNHEY and CDR2 SVGAGI. The CDR3 spells CASSRDRVSTEAFF. Here the CDR3 DNA reads TGTGCCAGCAGCAGGGACAGGGTTTCAACTGAAGCTTTCTTT.

This clonotype was picked up many times. One end of the junction varies from germline; a read error may be responsible. This chain joins TRBV7-2 and TRBJ2-1; TRBD1 agrees at 7 bases. This CDR3 has 11 residues. CDR1 is SGHTA, CDR2 FQGNSA, per germline. CDR3 protein: CASSFATGLLF. The CDR3 DNA sequence: TGTGCCAGCAGCTTTGCGACAGGGCTCCTCTTC.

The sample holds a few counts of this clonotype. The chain couples TRBV28 to TRBJ1-1; the match to TRBD1 covers 7 bases. V gave up 6 bases and J gave up 11 bases; unmatched junction bases: 12. CDR1 is MDHEN, CDR2 SYDVKM, per germline. This CDR3 comprises 13 residues. This CDR3 is CASSDQRGRVAFF. CDR3 coding DNA: TGTGCCAGCAGCGATCAAAGGGGGCGGGTGGCTTTCTTT. The whole variable domain, filled in from reference TRBV28 and TRBJ1-1, reads DVKVTQSSRYLVKRTGEKVFLECVQDMDHENMFWYRQDPGLGLRLIYFSYDVKMKEKGDIPEGYSVSREKKERFSLILESASTNQTSMYLCASSDQRGRVAFFGQGTRLTVV.

This clonotype was observed at least ten times. The chain couples TRBV20-1 to TRBJ2-5; 8 bases agree with TRBD1. The CDR3 totals 14 residues. The V gene end was trimmed by 2 bases and the J gene end by 3 bases; junction bases not matched to a gene: 5. The germline gives CDR1 DFQATT, CDR2 SNEGSKA (reference sequence). The DNA of the CDR3 is TGCAGTGCTAGACAGGGGGCGAGGGAAGAGACCCAGTACTTC. This gives the protein CSARQGAREETQYF.

This clonotype was observed many times. J is TRBJ2-7 and V is TRBV7-2; D may be TRBD2 (6 bases). Per the germline V gene, CDR1 is SGHTA and CDR2 is FQGNSA. The CDR3 consists of 15 residues. The V end lost 1 base, the J end lost 0 bases, and 10 bases lay between the germline ends. The CDR3 sequence: CASSLDSGYSYEQYF. Here the CDR3 DNA reads TGTGCCAGCAGCTTAGACAGCGGGTACTCCTACGAGCAGTACTTC.

The chain couples TRBV5-1 to TRBJ2-7, with TRBD1 matching 7 bases. This CDR3 has 15 amino acids. The germline V gene encodes CDR1 SGHRS and CDR2 YFSETQ. The trim removed 4 bases at V and 6 bases at J, leaving 13 bases unmatched. This chain's CDR3 is CASSRQGTVPAEQYF. In DNA, the CDR3 is TGCGCCAGCAGCCGACAGGGTACCGTCCCCGCCGAGCAGTACTTC.

This clonotype was observed at least ten times. The chain links TRBV15 to TRBJ2-1; D gene ambiguous. The germline gives CDR1 LNHNV, CDR2 YYDKDF (reference sequence). Trimming took 1 base from V and 7 from J, leaving 11 bases between them. There are 14 residues in the CDR3. The CDR3 bases are TGTGCCACCAGCAGAGGTAGGGCGGAAAATGAGCAGTTCTTC. Protein: CATSRGRAENEQFF.

This clonotype was counted ten times or more. The J gene is TRBJ2-7, the V gene TRBV5-1; the D is unclear. The CDR3 extends over 13 amino acids. V was pared by 3 bases and J by 2 bases, with 9 bases between. Looked up from germline, CDR1 is SGHRS and CDR2 is YFSETQ. For the CDR3, the DNA is TGCGCCAGCAGCTCGGTCACGGCCTACGAGCAGTACTTC. As protein: CASSSVTAYEQYF. Full variable domain (remainder filled in from reference TRBV5-1 and TRBJ2-7): KAGVTQTPRYLIKTRGQQVTLSCSPISGHRSVSWYQQTPGQGLQFLFEYFSETQRNKGNFPGRFSGRQFSNSRSEMNVSTLELGDSALYLCASSSVTAYEQYFGPGTRLTVT.

This clonotype was picked up many times. The chain joins TRBV7-2 to TRBJ2-5; D is unclear. Trimming removed 6 bases from V and 8 bases from J, with 13 bases in between. This CDR3 has 12 amino acids. Germline CDR1 reads SGHTA; CDR2 reads FQGNSA. CDR3 residues: CASRFDPGTQYF. The CDR3 coding sequence is TGTGCCAGCAGATTCGACCCAGGCACCCAGTACTTC.

In its sample, this clonotype was seen many times. The V and J genes are TRBV7-8 and TRBJ1-3; D unresolved. CDR3 length: 15 residues. Germline V gene data show CDR1 as SGHVS and CDR2 as FQNEAQ. V shed 5 bases and J shed 2 bases, with 13 bases lying between them. CDR3 DNA sequence: TGTGCCAGCAGCCGGGCGGAGGTCCCTGGAAACACCATATATTTT. It is translated as CASSRAEVPGNTIYF.

This clonotype was counted many times. The V call is TRBV20-1, the J call TRBJ2-3, with 10 positions matching TRBD2. J lost 4 bases, V lost 2 bases, and 3 bases had no gene match. CDR1 is DFQATT and CDR2 is SNEGSKA in the germline V gene (reference sequence). The CDR3 runs to 14 residues. The CDR3 DNA is TGCAGTGCTAGAACTAGCGGGAATGCAGATACGCAGTATTTT. This translates into CSARTSGNADTQYF.

This clonotype was seen at least ten times. The gene calls are TRBV28 and TRBJ1-5; D remains ambiguous. Trimming left V 7 bases short and J 2 bases short, with 15 bases between. This CDR3 has 15 amino acids. The germline V gene has CDR1 MDHEN and CDR2 SYDVKM. CDR3 in amino acids: CASTPMDRGNQPQHF. The CDR3 nucleotides read TGTGCCAGCACCCCAATGGATCGAGGCAATCAGCCCCAGCATTTT.

The V and J genes are TRBV19 and TRBJ2-7, with 7 bases that match TRBD2. Trimming cost V 3 bases and J 6 bases; bases outside gene matches: 5. From germline, CDR1 is LNHDA and CDR2 SQIVND (reference sequence). The CDR3 contains 13 residues. The CDR3 DNA reads TGTGCCAGTAGTATGGCGTGGGGGGGCGAGCAGTACTTC. It encodes CASSMAWGGEQYF.

This clonotype showed up many times. The chain is built from TRBV5-1 and TRBJ1-1; 8 positions agree with TRBD1. Germline V gene lookup returns CDR1 SGHRS and CDR2 YFSETQ. CDR3 length: 14 residues. The V gene end was trimmed by 2 bases and the J gene end by 4 bases; junction bases not matched to a gene: 4. The CDR3 protein is CASSLQGGITEAFF. CDR3 sequence (DNA): TGCGCCAGCAGCTTACAGGGGGGAATCACTGAAGCTTTCTTT.

This clonotype was seen ten or more times. V is TRBV12-3 or TRBV12-4 and J is TRBJ2-2; D is undetermined. The CDR3 is made up of 16 amino acids. V was trimmed by 2 bases and J by 0 bases, leaving 10 bases between them. The chain's CDR3 is CASSLHHRSNTGELFF. The CDR3 nucleotides read TGTGCCAGCAGTTTACACCACAGATCGAACACCGGGGAGCTGTTTTTT.